Listed below are T cell receptor beta chains from one sample, sequenced in a study of blood T cell repertoires in COVID-19. The table came from immunoSEQ multiplex PCR; TCRdb's copy has only in-frame clones and leaves some out. The profile covers approximately 300,000 clones, with about nine tenths appearing a single time and about 10% taken by the ten largest. Sequenced: peripheral blood. The source of these receptors is a woman aged 25 to 39 with COVID-19, enrolled during active disease. Each CDR3 is given with its conserved first and last residue. The D gene is left open where the match is weak. Some rows mark clone size as missing; the rest say once, few, many or name a class of expanded clone.

clone_size	v_call	d_call	j_call	cdr3_nt	cdr3_aa
-	TRBV18	-	TRBJ2-2	TGTGCCAGCTCCTCAATCGGAGGGAGCACCGGGGAGCTGTTTTTT	CASSSIGGSTGELFF
once	TRBV9	TRBD2	TRBJ2-1	TGTGCCAGCAGCGTAGATGGAGGGTCTAGCGGGAATGAGCAGTTCTTC	CASSVDGGSSGNEQFF
once	TRBV30	-	TRBJ1-2	TGTGCCTGGGCAGGACAGCCCTATGGCTACACCTTC	CAWAGQPYGYTF
-	TRBV18	-	TRBJ2-7	TGTGCCAGCTCACCGGAGGGGTACCGGGAGCAGTACTTC	CASSPEGYREQYF
-	TRBV19	TRBD2	TRBJ2-7	TGTGCCAGTAGTACCCTAGCGGGATCTTTGTACGAGCAGTACTTC	CASSTLAGSLYEQYF
few	TRBV11-2	-	TRBJ2-7	TGTGCCAGCAGCTTTCAGCTCGGACTCCTTAAATACGAGCAGTACTTC	CASSFQLGLLKYEQYF
-	TRBV2	TRBD1	TRBJ2-7	TGTGCCAGCAGAGGGACAGGCTCAGGCGAGCAGTACTTC	CASRGTGSGEQYF
once	TRBV10-2	TRBD1	TRBJ1-2	TGCGCCAGCGAGCGGACAGGGACGGGCTATGGCTACACCTTC	CASERTGTGYGYTF
-	TRBV6-1	-	TRBJ2-7	TGTGCCAGCAGTGAATGGAGGGGAAACGAGCAGTACTTC	CASSEWRGNEQYF
few	TRBV18	-	TRBJ2-3	TGTGCCAGCCGGGGTTCGACCCAGCTCACAGATACGCAGTATTTT	CASRGSTQLTDTQYF
-	TRBV28	-	TRBJ2-3	TGTGCCAGCAACCATTTTCGAACAGGGTCTGTCACAGATACGCAGTATTTT	CASNHFRTGSVTDTQYF
-	TRBV5-1	-	TRBJ2-1	TGCGCCAGCAGCTTTAGTAGAGGGAATGAGCAGTTCTTC	CASSFSRGNEQFF
-	TRBV14	-	TRBJ2-7	TGTGCCAGCAGCCAAGAAGGTGTGACAGGAAGCTACGAGCAGTACTTC	CASSQEGVTGSYEQYF
-	TRBV12-3/TRBV12-4	-	TRBJ1-5	TGTGCCAGCACCACAGGGAATCAGCCCCAGCATTTT	CASTTGNQPQHF
-	TRBV7-9	-	TRBJ1-6	TGTGCCAGCAGCTTAGAACAGGGACCAAGATCACCCCTCCACTTT	CASSLEQGPRSPLHF
-	TRBV6-5	TRBD1	TRBJ2-5	TGTGCCAGCAGTTACTCTATCACAGGGGGCAGAGAGACCCAGTACTTC	CASSYSITGGRETQYF